Listed below are T cell receptor beta chains from one sample, sequenced in a study of blood T cell repertoires in COVID-19. Sequencing used immunoSEQ multiplex PCR; TCRdb keeps in-frame clones, though not all of them. The repertoire consists of fewer than 110,000 clones, with approximately 92% occurring once and the leading ten covering over 5.5%. The sequenced sample consisted of peripheral blood. These receptors came from a middle-aged man with active COVID-19. CDR3s include the opening cysteine and the closing phenylalanine or tryptophan. The D gene is left open where the match is weak. Clone sizes are given selectively: once, few, many, or a class where the clone is expanded.

TGCGCCAGCAGCTTGGACAGTAGCACAGATACGCAGTATTTT | CASSLDSSTDTQYF | NA | TRBJ2-3 | NA | TRBV5-1
TGTGCCAGCAGCTCAGACAGAAATCAGCCCCAGCATTTT | CASSSDRNQPQHF | NA | TRBJ1-5 | NA | TRBV6-5
TGTGCCAGCTCACCGGTGGGGTCGACTAGCGGGAGTAACGAGCAGTACTTC | CASSPVGSTSGSNEQYF | TRBD2 | TRBJ2-7 | once | TRBV18
TGCGCCAGCAGCCAAAATTCTGATAATAGGCAGTTCTTC | CASSQNSDNRQFF | NA | TRBJ2-1 | NA | TRBV4-1
TGTGCCAGCAGTCCCCTTTTTAGCGGGAGATTTGAGCAGTTCTTC | CASSPLFSGRFEQFF | TRBD2 | TRBJ2-1 | NA | TRBV28
TGTGCCAGCAGGAGGGGACAGCTATATAATTCACCCCTCCACTTT | CASRRGQLYNSPLHF | TRBD1 | TRBJ1-6 | NA | TRBV6-5
TGTGCCAGCTCACCTCCAACCGCGGGAGGCCAAGAGGGGAAGCAGTTCTTC | CASSPPTAGGQEGKQFF | TRBD2 | TRBJ2-1 | NA | TRBV18
TGTGCCACCTCACCAGGGCCCCTACGCGGGAGGGGTCCCTACAATGAGCAGTTCTTC | CATSPGPLRGRGPYNEQFF | TRBD2 | TRBJ2-1 | NA | TRBV24-1
TGTGCCAGCAGTTACGCAGGGGGCGATCAGCCCCAGCATTTT | CASSYAGGDQPQHF | TRBD1 | TRBJ1-5 | NA | TRBV6-5
TGTGCCAGCAGTTTATCCGGCGGCAGGGTAGGTCAGCCCCAGCATTTT | CASSLSGGRVGQPQHF | NA | TRBJ1-5 | NA | TRBV27
TGTGCCAGCAGCATGACCACAGGGGGGGGCACCGGGGAGCTGTTTTTT | CASSMTTGGGTGELFF | NA | TRBJ2-2 | NA | TRBV3-1/TRBV3-2
TGCGCCAGCAGCCAGAGCGGGAGTGGGACTCGGACAGATACGCAGTATTTT | CASSQSGSGTRTDTQYF | TRBD2 | TRBJ2-3 | NA | TRBV4-1
TGTGCCAGCACTCTGGACAGGGCCTACGAGCAGTACTTC | CASTLDRAYEQYF | TRBD1 | TRBJ2-7 | NA | TRBV5-8
TGTGCCAGTAGTATTAAAGGGGCGCGGACTGAAGCTTTCTTT | CASSIKGARTEAFF | NA | TRBJ1-1 | once | TRBV19
TGTGCCAGCAGCTTAGGCCCGGGGTTATCCTACAATGAGCAGTTCTTC | CASSLGPGLSYNEQFF | NA | TRBJ2-1 | NA | TRBV7-2
TGCGCCAGCAGCTTGCCTAGCGGGGGCACAGATACGCAGTATTTT | CASSLPSGGTDTQYF | TRBD2 | TRBJ2-3 | NA | TRBV5-1
TGTGCCAGCAGCTTTGCGGCTAGCTCCTACAATGAGCAGTTCTTC | CASSFAASSYNEQFF | NA | TRBJ2-1 | NA | TRBV7-3
TGTGCCAGTAGTCCCTTACAGGGAGTGAAGTCTGGCTACACCTTC | CASSPLQGVKSGYTF | NA | TRBJ1-2 | NA | TRBV19
TGTGCCGGAAGGATGAGGGGAGGTCCGTATCAAGAGACCCAGTACTTC | CAGRMRGGPYQETQYF | NA | TRBJ2-5 | NA | TRBV21-1
TGCGCCAGCAGCCAAGGAAAGGAACTAGCGGGAGTAAATGAGCAGTTCTTC | CASSQGKELAGVNEQFF | TRBD2 | TRBJ2-1 | NA | TRBV4-1
TGTGCCAGTACCTTATCGGGGTATGGAAGCACAGATACGCAGTATTTT | CASTLSGYGSTDTQYF | NA | TRBJ2-3 | NA | TRBV19
TGTGCCAGCAGCGCATCCCGGGACAGGGGGTTTTCGTCCGGCTACACCTTC | CASSASRDRGFSSGYTF | TRBD1 | TRBJ1-2 | NA | TRBV11-2
TGTGCCAGCAGCACTCCGACAACAGGCGTTAACTATGGCTACACCTTC | CASSTPTTGVNYGYTF | NA | TRBJ1-2 | NA | TRBV9
TGCGCCAGCAGGTTACAGGGAAATGAGCAGTTCTTC | CASRLQGNEQFF | NA | TRBJ2-1 | NA | TRBV5-1
TGTGCCAGCAGACCGACAGGGACCCAGCCCCAGCATTTT | CASRPTGTQPQHF | TRBD1 | TRBJ1-5 | NA | TRBV6-5